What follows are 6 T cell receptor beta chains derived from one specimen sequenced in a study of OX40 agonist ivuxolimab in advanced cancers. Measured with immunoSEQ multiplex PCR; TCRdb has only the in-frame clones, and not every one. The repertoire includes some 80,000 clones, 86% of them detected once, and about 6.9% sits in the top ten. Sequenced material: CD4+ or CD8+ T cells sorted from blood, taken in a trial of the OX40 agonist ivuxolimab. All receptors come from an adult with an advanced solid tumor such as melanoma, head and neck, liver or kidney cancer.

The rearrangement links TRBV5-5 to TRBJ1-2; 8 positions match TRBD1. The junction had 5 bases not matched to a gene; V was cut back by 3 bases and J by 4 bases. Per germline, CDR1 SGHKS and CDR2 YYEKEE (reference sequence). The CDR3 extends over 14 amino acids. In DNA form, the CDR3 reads TGTGCCAGCAGCTCCGGGACAGGATTCTATGGCTACACCTTC. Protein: CASSSGTGFYGYTF.

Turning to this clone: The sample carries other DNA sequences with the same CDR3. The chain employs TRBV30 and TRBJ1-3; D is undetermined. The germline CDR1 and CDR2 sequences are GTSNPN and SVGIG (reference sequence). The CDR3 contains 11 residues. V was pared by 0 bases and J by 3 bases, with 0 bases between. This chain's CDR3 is CAWSVGNTIYF. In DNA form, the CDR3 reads TGTGCCTGGAGTGTTGGAAACACCATATATTTT.

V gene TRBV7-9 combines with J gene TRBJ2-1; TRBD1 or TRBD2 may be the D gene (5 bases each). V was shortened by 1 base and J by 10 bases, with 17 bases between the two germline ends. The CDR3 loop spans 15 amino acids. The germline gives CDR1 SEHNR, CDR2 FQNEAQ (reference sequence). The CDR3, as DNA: TGTGCCAGCAGCTTAGTGGGACGAAACTTCGGGGAGCAGTTCTTC. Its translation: CASSLVGRNFGEQFF.

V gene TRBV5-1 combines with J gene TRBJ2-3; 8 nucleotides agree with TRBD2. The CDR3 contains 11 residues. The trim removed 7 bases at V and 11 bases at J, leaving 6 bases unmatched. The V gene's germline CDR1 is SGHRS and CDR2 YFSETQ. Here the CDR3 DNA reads TGCGCCAGCCGCGACCGGGAGGGGCAGTATTTT. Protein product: CASRDREGQYF.

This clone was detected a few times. The CDR3 loop is CASSEQSNSYGYTF. For the CDR3, the DNA is TGTGCCAGCAGTGAGCAATCGAACTCCTATGGCTACACCTTC. The genes are TRBV2 and TRBJ1-2, with D unclear. CDR1 is SNHLY, CDR2 FYNNEI, per germline. V was cut by 3 bases and J by 4 bases, with 12 bases left in between. There are 14 residues in the CDR3.

DNA for the CDR3: TGTGCCAGCAGCTTAGAACCAGCGGCTAACAATGAGCAGTTCTTC. This translates into CASSLEPAANNEQFF. This chain links TRBV7-6 with TRBJ2-1, with D possibly matching TRBD2 (5 bases). Germline CDR1 is SGHVS and CDR2 is FNYEAQ. This CDR3 comprises 15 residues. The ends were cut back, 1 base at V and 5 bases at J, with 12 bases in the middle. The full variable domain, its missing parts supplied by reference TRBV7-6 and TRBJ2-1, is GAGVSQSPRYKVTKRGQDVALRCDPISGHVSLYWYRQALGQGPEFLTYFNYEAQQDKSGLPNDRFSAERPEGSISTLTIQRTEQRDSAMYRCASSLEPAANNEQFFGPGTRLTVL.